One and the same sample provided the 20 T cell receptor beta chains below, sequenced in a study of shared clonotypes between healthy human individuals. Sequenced by immunoSEQ multiplex PCR; TCRdb stores in-frame clones only, minus some. The sample carries around 450,000 clones, roughly 77% recorded once. Sequenced sample: PBMCs. The receptors derive from a woman aged 35 to 49 in good health. Some clones in this sample may be carry-over from other donors' samples.

The rearrangement links TRBV19 to TRBJ1-2; D not certain. The CDR3 spans 13 residues. V was clipped by 4 bases and J by 6 bases, with 12 bases between them. Germline CDR1 is LNHDA and CDR2 is SQIVND (reference sequence). CDR3 nucleotide sequence: TGTGCCAGTAGTAAGAGGGCAGTCAATGGCTACACCTTC. The encoded protein is CASSKRAVNGYTF. Complete variable domain (other parts from reference TRBV19 and TRBJ1-2): DGGITQSPKYLFRKEGQNVTLSCEQNLNHDAMYWYRQDPGQGLRLIYYSQIVNDFQKGDIAEGYSVSREKKESFPLTVTSAQKNPTAFYLCASSKRAVNGYTFGSGTRLTVV.

The chain recombines TRBV19 with TRBJ2-5; D gene unclear. V shed 2 bases and J shed 5 bases, with 9 bases lying between them. From germline, CDR1 is LNHDA and CDR2 SQIVND (reference sequence). CDR3 length: 13 residues. For the CDR3, the DNA is TGTGCCAGTAGTATATCGAGGAAGGAGACCCAGTACTTC. Protein product: CASSISRKETQYF.

The J gene is TRBJ2-2, the V gene TRBV19, with D maybe TRBD1 (5 bases). Trimming removed 7 bases from V and 4 bases from J, with 10 bases in between. From germline, CDR1 is LNHDA and CDR2 SQIVND (reference sequence). CDR3 size: 13 residues. As DNA, the CDR3 is TGTGCCAGTACAGGGTGGATCACCGGGGAGCTGTTTTTT. Amino acids: CASTGWITGELFF.

This chain links TRBV7-2 with TRBJ2-5; D unclear. The CDR3 has 13 amino acids. The V end lost 5 bases, the J end lost 5 bases, and 12 bases lay between the germline ends. Germline V lookup: CDR1 SGHTA, CDR2 FQGNSA. CDR3 loop: CASSPLVLETQYF. Written as DNA, the CDR3 is TGTGCCAGCAGCCCCCTGGTCCTTGAGACCCAGTACTTC.

The chain has TRBV27 and TRBJ2-5, with no clear D. The V end lost 2 bases, the J end lost 5 bases, and 24 bases lay between the germline ends. This CDR3 has 18 residues. Germline lookup yields CDR1 MNHEY and CDR2 SMNVEV (reference sequence). In DNA form, the CDR3 reads TGTGCCAGCAGTTTACCCGGTAAGGTGAGGCGGCTTGGTGAGACCCAGTACTTC. Protein: CASSLPGKVRRLGETQYF.

A remark on this clone: Other DNA sequences in the same sample also yield this CDR3. The chain joins TRBV14 to TRBJ1-2; D remains ambiguous. CDR3 length: 13 amino acids. Between the trimmed V and J ends, which lost 1 base and 5 bases, there was a span of 8 bases. Germline V gene sequence: CDR1 SGHDN, CDR2 FVKESK. Here the CDR3 reads CASSQGTAYGYTF. The CDR3, as DNA: TGTGCCAGCAGCCAAGGGACGGCTTATGGCTACACCTTC. The whole variable domain, remainder taken from reference TRBV14 and TRBJ1-2, is EAGVTQFPSHSVIEKGQTVTLRCDPISGHDNLYWYRRVMGKEIKFLLHFVKESKQDESGMPNNRFLAERTGGTYSTLKVQPAELEDSGVYFCASSQGTAYGYTFGSGTRLTVV.

This clone was seen ten or more times. The V call is TRBV5-1, the J call TRBJ2-1; D is possibly TRBD1 or TRBD2 (6 bases each). The CDR3 is 13 amino acids. V was clipped by 8 bases and J by 9 bases, with 18 bases between them. Germline lookup yields CDR1 SGHRS and CDR2 YFSETQ. The CDR3 reads CASEERGGSEQFF. The DNA for the CDR3 is TGCGCCAGTGAGGAGCGAGGGGGGAGTGAGCAGTTCTTC. The whole variable domain, remainder taken from reference TRBV5-1 and TRBJ2-1, is KAGVTQTPRYLIKTRGQQVTLSCSPISGHRSVSWYQQTPGQGLQFLFEYFSETQRNKGNFPGRFSGRQFSNSRSEMNVSTLELGDSALYLCASEERGGSEQFFGPGTRLTVL.

The chain recombines TRBV10-2 with TRBJ2-7, with 7 bases identical to TRBD1. In germline, CDR1 is WSHSY, CDR2 SAAADI. The ends lost 2 bases at V and 2 bases at J; junction bases unmatched: 6. The length of the CDR3 is 15 residues. CDR3: CASSEGDSHTYEQYF. The CDR3 bases are TGCGCCAGCAGTGAGGGGGACAGCCATACCTACGAGCAGTACTTC.

The rearrangement links TRBV6-5 to TRBJ2-1; the D is unclear. Germline values: CDR1 MNHEY, CDR2 SVGAGI. The CDR3 length is 14 residues. The germline V and J ends were trimmed by 7 bases and 2 bases, with 12 bases remaining between them. DNA of the CDR3: TGTGCCAGCACGTTGGATCACACCTACAATGAGCAGTTCTTC. It is translated as CASTLDHTYNEQFF.

The rearrangement uses TRBV30 and TRBJ1-6; no firm D call. CDR3 length equals 16 residues. Germline CDR1 GTSNPN, CDR2 SVGIG (reference sequence). V was pared by 3 bases and J by 0 bases, with 12 bases between. The CDR3 nucleotides read TGTGCCTGGAGACGACTCATGAGCTCCTATAATTCACCCCTCCACTTT. It is translated as CAWRRLMSSYNSPLHF. Full variable domain (missing parts from reference TRBV30 and TRBJ1-6): SQTIHQWPATLVQPVGSPLSLECTVEGTSNPNLYWYRQAAGRGLQLLFYSVGIGQISSEVPQNLSASRPQDRQFILSSKKLLLSDSGFYLCAWRRLMSSYNSPLHFGNGTRLTVT.

The V and J genes are TRBV5-1 and TRBJ2-1; TRBD1 is a possible D gene (7 bases). The CDR3 totals 17 residues. V was cut by 2 bases and J by 1 base, with 16 bases left in between. Germline V gene data show CDR1 as SGHRS and CDR2 as YFSETQ. This CDR3 is CASSFWGDRISYNEQFF. CDR3 coding DNA: TGCGCCAGCAGCTTTTGGGGGGACAGAATTTCCTACAATGAGCAGTTCTTC.

The chain carries TRBV20-1 and TRBJ2-3; weak D call: TRBD2 (6 bases). Germline V gene sequence: CDR1 DFQATT, CDR2 SNEGSKA (reference sequence). CDR3 length equals 11 residues. In DNA form, the CDR3 reads TGCAGCGGGGGATACACAGATACGCAGTATTTT. Amino acids: CSGGYTDTQYF.

The chain combines TRBV7-2 with TRBJ2-7, with 8 nucleotides matching TRBD1. V shed 5 bases and J 3 bases; nucleotides not matched to a gene: 12. Germline V gene lookup returns CDR1 SGHTA and CDR2 FQGNSA. The CDR3 spans 16 residues. The CDR3 nucleotides are TGTGCCAGCAGCATACAGACCGGGACAGGAGTCTACGAGCAGTACTTC. Protein product: CASSIQTGTGVYEQYF.

The chain couples TRBV14 to TRBJ2-1, with TRBD1 as a possible D gene (5 bases). Germline CDR1 reads SGHDN; CDR2 reads FVKESK. CDR3 length: 14 residues. The V end was cut by 2 bases, the J end by 7 bases, with 12 bases between. Here the CDR3 reads CASSQLRVQNEQFF. The CDR3, as DNA: TGTGCCAGCAGCCAACTCAGGGTCCAGAATGAGCAGTTCTTC.

In the case of this clone: At the DNA level, this CDR3 is encoded by other sequences in the same sample as well. The chain carries TRBV6-6 and TRBJ1-2; 9 bases are a match to TRBD1. Looked up from germline, CDR1 is MNHNY and CDR2 is SVGAGI (reference sequence). After removal of 0 bases from V and 2 bases from J, the junction contained 1 base not matched to a gene. This CDR3 spans 15 amino acids. This CDR3 is CASSYSGTGNYGYTF. The CDR3 nucleotides read TGTGCCAGCAGTTACTCCGGGACAGGGAACTATGGCTACACCTTC.

J is TRBJ2-5 and V is TRBV10-3; the match to TRBD2 covers 7 bases. J lost 2 bases, V lost 0 bases, and 9 bases had no gene match. The CDR3 is made up of 17 amino acids. Germline values: CDR1 ENHRY, CDR2 SYGVKD. CDR3 loop: CAISESAAASGQETQYF. For the CDR3, the DNA is TGTGCCATCAGTGAGTCAGCGGCGGCTAGCGGACAAGAGACCCAGTACTTC.

The V and J genes are TRBV28 and TRBJ2-7; TRBD2 aligns across 9 bases. Trimming at V came to 6 bases and at J to 6 bases, leaving 9 bases not matched to a gene. CDR3 length: 14 residues. Germline assignment: CDR1 MDHEN and CDR2 SYDVKM. CDR3: CASSSLAGIGEQYF. For the CDR3, the DNA is TGTGCCAGCAGCTCTCTAGCGGGAATAGGCGAGCAGTACTTC.

The chain couples TRBV18 to TRBJ2-1; D is perhaps TRBD1 (6 bases). Germline CDR1 KGHSH, CDR2 LQKENI. V was pared by 3 bases and J by 2 bases, with 8 bases between. This CDR3 contains 14 residues. The CDR3 region is CASSPDRTYNEQFF. The CDR3 DNA is TGTGCCAGCTCACCCGACAGGACCTACAATGAGCAGTTCTTC.

This clone was observed a single time. This chain joins TRBV7-2 and TRBJ1-2, with TRBD1 as a possible D gene (5 bases). CDR1 and CDR2 from the germline V gene are SGHTA and FQGNSA. V was trimmed by 4 bases and J by 4 bases, leaving 13 bases between them. The CDR3 extends over 14 amino acids. The CDR3 coding sequence is TGTGCCAGCAGCTCCCCCTCCGGGGCCTATGGCTACACCTTC. Translation gives CASSSPSGAYGYTF.

This chain links TRBV6-5 with TRBJ1-1; perhaps TRBD1 as D (6 bases). Germline V lookup: CDR1 MNHEY, CDR2 SVGAGI. V was cut by 0 bases and J by 5 bases, with 13 bases left in between. The CDR3 contains 15 residues. CDR3 nucleotide sequence: TGTGCCAGCAGTTACTCGGCCAGGGGATCGACTGAAGCTTTCTTT. It is translated as CASSYSARGSTEAFF.